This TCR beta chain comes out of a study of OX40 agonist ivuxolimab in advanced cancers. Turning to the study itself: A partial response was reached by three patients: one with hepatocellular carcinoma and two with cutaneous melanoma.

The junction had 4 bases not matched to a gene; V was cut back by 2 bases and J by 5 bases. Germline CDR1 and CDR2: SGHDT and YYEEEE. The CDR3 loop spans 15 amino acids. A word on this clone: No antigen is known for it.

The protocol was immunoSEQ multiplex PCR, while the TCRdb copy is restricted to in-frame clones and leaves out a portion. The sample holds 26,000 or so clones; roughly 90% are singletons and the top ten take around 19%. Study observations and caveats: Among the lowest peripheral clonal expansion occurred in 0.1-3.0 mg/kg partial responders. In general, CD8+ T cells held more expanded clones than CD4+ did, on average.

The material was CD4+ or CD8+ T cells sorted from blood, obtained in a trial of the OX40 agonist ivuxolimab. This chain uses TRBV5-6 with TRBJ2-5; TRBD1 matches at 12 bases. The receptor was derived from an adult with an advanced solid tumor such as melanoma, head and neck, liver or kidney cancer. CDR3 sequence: CASSFGTGGVETQYF. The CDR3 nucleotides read TGTGCCAGCAGCTTTGGGACAGGGGGCGTGGAGACCCAGTACTTC.